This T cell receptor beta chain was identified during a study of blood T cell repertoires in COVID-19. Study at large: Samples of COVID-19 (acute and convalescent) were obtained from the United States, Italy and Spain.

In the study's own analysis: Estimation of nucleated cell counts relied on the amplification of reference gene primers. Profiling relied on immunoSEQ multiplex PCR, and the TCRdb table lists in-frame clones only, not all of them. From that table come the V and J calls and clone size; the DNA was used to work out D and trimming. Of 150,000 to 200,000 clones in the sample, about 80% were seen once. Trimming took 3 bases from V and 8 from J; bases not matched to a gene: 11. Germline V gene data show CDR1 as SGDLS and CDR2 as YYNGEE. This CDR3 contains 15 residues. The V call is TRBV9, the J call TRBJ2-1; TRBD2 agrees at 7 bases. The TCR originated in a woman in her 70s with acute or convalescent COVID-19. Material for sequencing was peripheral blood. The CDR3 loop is CASSASQLANYEQFF. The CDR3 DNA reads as TGTGCCAGCAGCGCCTCCCAACTAGCGAATTATGAGCAGTTCTTC. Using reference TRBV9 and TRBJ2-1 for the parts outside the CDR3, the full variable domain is DSGVTQTPKHLITATGQRVTLRCSPRSGDLSVYWYQQSLDQGLQFLIQYYNGEERAKGNILERFSAQQFPDLHSELNLSSLELGDSALYFCASSASQLANYEQFFGPGTRLTVL.